These 9 T cell receptor beta chains were all obtained from the same sample, sequenced in a study of metastatic and nonmetastatic thyroid tumors. Prior to thyroid surgery, none of the patients had received any treatment. TCRdb reprocessed the PCR reads via MiXCR. The table includes about 89,000 clones, approximately 12% detected once. Sequenced sample: tumor tissue. All receptors derive from a female donor with papillary thyroid cancer or a benign thyroid nodule (not recorded which). Some clones in this sample may be carry-over from other donors' samples.

There are many counts of this clone. The rearrangement uses TRBV20-1 and TRBJ2-7, with D possibly called TRBD1 or TRBD2 (5 bases each). In germline, CDR1 is DFQATT, CDR2 SNEGSKA (reference sequence). The CDR3 extends over 11 amino acids. The germline V and J ends were trimmed by 6 bases and 6 bases, with 12 bases remaining between them. The CDR3 loop is CSALLRGEQYF. CDR3 nucleotides: TGCAGTGCCCTCCTGAGGGGCGAGCAGTACTTC.

The rearrangement uses TRBV3-1 and TRBJ2-1; D remains ambiguous. The CDR3 is 15 amino acids. Deletions cut 6 bases from V and 6 bases from J, with 18 bases between. From germline, CDR1 is LGHDT and CDR2 YNNKEL (reference sequence). The CDR3 loop reads CASRPSEVGSNEQFF. The CDR3 bases are TGTGCCAGCAGACCTTCCGAGGTAGGGTCCAATGAGCAGTTCTTC.

This clone was detected many times. The chain has TRBV6-1 and TRBJ1-2; D remains ambiguous. Trimming took off 5 bases at V and 4 bases at J, with 14 bases between the two ends. CDR3 length: 14 amino acids. Per the germline V gene, CDR1 is MNHNS and CDR2 is SASEGT. CDR3 in DNA: TGTGCCAGCAGTCGGTCCCCCCCCGGCTATGGCTACACCTTC. Encoded protein: CASSRSPPGYGYTF.

The table lists this clone with many counts. The chain employs TRBV7-9 and TRBJ2-3; 11 nucleotides agree with TRBD2. CDR1 is SEHNR, CDR2 FQNEAQ, per germline (reference sequence). J was trimmed by 2 bases and V by 5 bases; bases with no gene match: 12. This CDR3 is 18 amino acids long. CDR3 sequence reads: CASSRRLLAGGITDTQYF. The DNA for the CDR3 is TGTGCCAGCAGCCGACGCCTCTTAGCGGGAGGGATCACAGATACGCAGTATTTT. The whole variable domain, remainder taken from reference TRBV7-9 and TRBJ2-3, is DTGVSQNPRHKITKRGQNVTFRCDPISEHNRLYWYRQTLGQGPEFLTYFQNEAQLEKSRLLSDRFSAERPKGSFSTLEIQRTEQGDSAMYLCASSRRLLAGGITDTQYFGPGTRLTVL.

There are many counts of this clone. The chain recombines TRBV30 with TRBJ1-6; no definite D call. V lost 1 base to trimming and J lost 5 bases, with 6 bases between them. Germline loops: CDR1 GTSNPN, CDR2 SVGIG (reference sequence). The CDR3 consists of 13 residues. The CDR3 DNA reads as TGTGCCTGGAGTGAGGGAAATAATTCACCCCTCCACTTT. Translating it yields CAWSEGNNSPLHF. Full variable domain (outside the CDR3, taken from reference TRBV30 and TRBJ1-6): SQTIHQWPATLVQPVGSPLSLECTVEGTSNPNLYWYRQAAGRGLQLLFYSVGIGQISSEVPQNLSASRPQDRQFILSSKKLLLSDSGFYLCAWSEGNNSPLHFGNGTRLTVT.

Remarks on this clone: Other DNA sequences in the sample encode the same CDR3. The chain employs TRBV3-1 and TRBJ2-3; D remains unclear. Looked up from germline, CDR1 is LGHDT and CDR2 is YNNKEL (reference sequence). V was pared by 1 base and J by 3 bases, with 14 bases between. The CDR3 runs 16 residues. DNA for the CDR3: TGTGCCAGCAGCCAAGTGCCAATCCAGCCGACAGATACGCAGTATTTT. Translated: CASSQVPIQPTDTQYF.

This clone was counted a single time. A junction end diverges from the germline sequence, so it may reflect a read error. J is TRBJ2-7 and V is TRBV19; TRBD1 might be the D (6 bases). The CDR3 has 16 amino acids. Germline V CDR1 and CDR2: LNHDA, SQIVND (reference sequence). The CDR3 loop is CAGSRYRVRGYDEQYF. For the CDR3, the DNA is TGTGCCGGTAGCCGTTACAGGGTCCGAGGCTACGACGAGCAGTACTTC.

This clone occurred many times. J is TRBJ2-5 and V is TRBV6-1, with 8 nucleotides matching TRBD1. CDR1 and CDR2 (germline): MNHNS, SASEGT. The CDR3 runs to 15 residues. The J segment lost 4 bases and the V segment lost 4 bases, leaving 8 bases of the junction unmatched. The CDR3, as DNA: TGTGCCAGCAGTGTGGGGCAGGGGGCCGGAGAGACCCAGTACTTC. It yields the protein CASSVGQGAGETQYF.

A word on this clone: A read error may account for a junction end that differs from germline. The rearrangement joins TRBV5-1 to TRBJ1-2; no firm D call. The germline V gene has CDR1 SGHRS and CDR2 YFSETQ. The CDR3 covers 14 residues. The CDR3 bases are TGCGCCAGAAGCACCCTCAATAGAGGCTATGGCTACAACTTC. Translating gives CARSTLNRGYGYNF.